The entry below gives a single T cell receptor (beta chain) sequence along with its context. The target antigen is unknown. The sample comes from a study of T cells after yellow fever vaccination. Study-wide results and limits: Re-detected after boosting: most primary clones, about 96% of CD4 and 88% of CD8.

A 5'RACE template-switching step, the method used to make TCR cDNA, added a universal primer site and UMIs. TCRdb processed the 5' RACE reads anew with MiXCR; each CDR3 protein has one entry. The sample records some 73,000 distinct CDR3 sequences, almost 8% being singletons. V was clipped by 9 bases and J by 3 bases; unmatched bases: 18. The CDR3 runs to 18 residues. Germline V lookup: CDR1 MNHNS, CDR2 SASEGT. The receptor was derived from a young man who received the YFV17D yellow fever vaccine. J is TRBJ2-7 and V is TRBV6-1; 12 bases are a match to TRBD2. Here the sequenced sample was CD8+ T cells sorted from PBMCs, taken on the day of the yellow fever booster vaccination. The CDR3 reads CASFYYGLAGINYYEQYF. CDR3 bases: TGTGCCAGTTTTTACTACGGACTAGCGGGGATAAATTACTACGAGCAGTACTTC.